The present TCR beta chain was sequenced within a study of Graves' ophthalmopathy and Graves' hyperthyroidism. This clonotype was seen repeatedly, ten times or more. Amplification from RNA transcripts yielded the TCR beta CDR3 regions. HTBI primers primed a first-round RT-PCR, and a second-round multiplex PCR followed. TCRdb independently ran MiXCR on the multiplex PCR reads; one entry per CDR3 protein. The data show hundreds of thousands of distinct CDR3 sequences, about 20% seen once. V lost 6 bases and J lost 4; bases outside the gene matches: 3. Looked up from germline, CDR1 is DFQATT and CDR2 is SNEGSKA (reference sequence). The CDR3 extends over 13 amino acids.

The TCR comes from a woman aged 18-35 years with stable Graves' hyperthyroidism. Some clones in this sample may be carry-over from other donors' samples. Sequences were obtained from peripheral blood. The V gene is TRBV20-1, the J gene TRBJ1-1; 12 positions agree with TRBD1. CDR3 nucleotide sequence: TGCAGTGCCCCGGGACAGGGGGCCACTGAAGCTTTCTTT. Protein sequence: CSAPGQGATEAFF.